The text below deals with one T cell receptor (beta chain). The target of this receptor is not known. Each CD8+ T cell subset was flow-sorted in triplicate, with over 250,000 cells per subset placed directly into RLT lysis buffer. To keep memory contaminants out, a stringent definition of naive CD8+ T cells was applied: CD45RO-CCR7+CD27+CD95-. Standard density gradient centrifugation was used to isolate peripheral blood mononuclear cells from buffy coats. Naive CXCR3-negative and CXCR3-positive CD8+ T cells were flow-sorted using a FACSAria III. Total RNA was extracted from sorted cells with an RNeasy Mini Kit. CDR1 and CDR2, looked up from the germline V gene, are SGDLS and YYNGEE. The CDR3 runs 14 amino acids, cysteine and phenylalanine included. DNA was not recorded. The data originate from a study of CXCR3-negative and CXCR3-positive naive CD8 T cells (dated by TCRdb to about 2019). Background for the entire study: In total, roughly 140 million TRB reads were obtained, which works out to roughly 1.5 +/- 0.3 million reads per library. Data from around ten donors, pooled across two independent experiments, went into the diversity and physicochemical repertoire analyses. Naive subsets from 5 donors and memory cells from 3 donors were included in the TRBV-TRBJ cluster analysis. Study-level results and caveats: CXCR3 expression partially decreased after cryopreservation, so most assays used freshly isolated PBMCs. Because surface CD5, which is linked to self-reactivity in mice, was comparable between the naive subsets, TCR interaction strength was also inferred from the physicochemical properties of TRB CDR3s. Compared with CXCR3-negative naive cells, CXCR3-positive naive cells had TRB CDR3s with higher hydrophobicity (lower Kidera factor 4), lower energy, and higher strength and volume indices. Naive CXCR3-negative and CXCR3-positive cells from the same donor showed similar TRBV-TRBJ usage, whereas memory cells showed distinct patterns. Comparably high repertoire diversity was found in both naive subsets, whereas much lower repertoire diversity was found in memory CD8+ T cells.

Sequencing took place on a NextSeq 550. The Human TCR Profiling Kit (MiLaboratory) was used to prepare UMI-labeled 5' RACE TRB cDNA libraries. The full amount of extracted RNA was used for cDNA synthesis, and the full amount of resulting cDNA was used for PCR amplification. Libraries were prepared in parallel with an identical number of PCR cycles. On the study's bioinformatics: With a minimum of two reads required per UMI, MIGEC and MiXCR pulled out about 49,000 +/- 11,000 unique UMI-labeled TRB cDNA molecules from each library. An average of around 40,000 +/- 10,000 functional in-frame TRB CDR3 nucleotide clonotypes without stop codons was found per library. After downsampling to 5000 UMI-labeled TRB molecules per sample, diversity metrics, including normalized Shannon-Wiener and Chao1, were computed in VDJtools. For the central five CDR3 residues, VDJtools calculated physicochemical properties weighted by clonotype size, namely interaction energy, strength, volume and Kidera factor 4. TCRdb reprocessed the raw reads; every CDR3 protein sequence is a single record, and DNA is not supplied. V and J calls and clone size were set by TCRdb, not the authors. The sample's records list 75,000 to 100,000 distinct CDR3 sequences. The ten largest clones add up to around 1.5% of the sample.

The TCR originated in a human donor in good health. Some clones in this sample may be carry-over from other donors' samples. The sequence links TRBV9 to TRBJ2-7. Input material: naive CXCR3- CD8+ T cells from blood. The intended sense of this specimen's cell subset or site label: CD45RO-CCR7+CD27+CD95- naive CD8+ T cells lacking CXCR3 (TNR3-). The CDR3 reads CASSVDVGSYEQYF.